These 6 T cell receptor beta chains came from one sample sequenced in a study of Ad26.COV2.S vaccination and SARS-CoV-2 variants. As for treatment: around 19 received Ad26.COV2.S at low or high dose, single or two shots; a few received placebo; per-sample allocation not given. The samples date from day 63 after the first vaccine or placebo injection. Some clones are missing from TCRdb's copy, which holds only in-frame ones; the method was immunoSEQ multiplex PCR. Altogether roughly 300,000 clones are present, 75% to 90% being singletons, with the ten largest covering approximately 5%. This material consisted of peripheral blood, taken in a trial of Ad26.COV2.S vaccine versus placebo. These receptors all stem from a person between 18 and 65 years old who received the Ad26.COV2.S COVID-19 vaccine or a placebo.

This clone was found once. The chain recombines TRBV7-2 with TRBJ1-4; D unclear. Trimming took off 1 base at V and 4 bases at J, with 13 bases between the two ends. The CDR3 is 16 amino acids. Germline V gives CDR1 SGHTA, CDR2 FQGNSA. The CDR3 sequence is CASSLVAGPVNEKLFF. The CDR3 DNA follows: TGTGCCAGCAGCTTAGTGGCTGGACCGGTTAATGAAAAACTGTTTTTT.

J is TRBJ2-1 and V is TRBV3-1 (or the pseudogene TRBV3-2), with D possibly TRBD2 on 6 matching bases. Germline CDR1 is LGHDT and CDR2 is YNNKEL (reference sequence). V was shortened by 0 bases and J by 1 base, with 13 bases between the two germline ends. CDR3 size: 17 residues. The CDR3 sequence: CASSQDLSGESYNEQFF. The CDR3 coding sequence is TGTGCCAGCAGCCAAGATCTTTCGGGAGAGTCCTACAATGAGCAGTTCTTC.

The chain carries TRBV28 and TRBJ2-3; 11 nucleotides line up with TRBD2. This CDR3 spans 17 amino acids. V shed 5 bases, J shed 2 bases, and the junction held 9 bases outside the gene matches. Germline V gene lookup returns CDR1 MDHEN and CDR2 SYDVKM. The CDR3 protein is CASSRSLAGGPTDTQYF. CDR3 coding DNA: TGTGCCAGCAGTCGATCTTTAGCGGGAGGGCCCACAGATACGCAGTATTTT.

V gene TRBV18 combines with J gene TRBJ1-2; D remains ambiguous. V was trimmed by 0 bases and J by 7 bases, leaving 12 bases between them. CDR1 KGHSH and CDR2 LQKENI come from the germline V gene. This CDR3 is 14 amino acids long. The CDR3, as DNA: TGTGCCAGCTCACCACCGAATAGGTCGGGTGGCTACACCTTC. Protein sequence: CASSPPNRSGGYTF.

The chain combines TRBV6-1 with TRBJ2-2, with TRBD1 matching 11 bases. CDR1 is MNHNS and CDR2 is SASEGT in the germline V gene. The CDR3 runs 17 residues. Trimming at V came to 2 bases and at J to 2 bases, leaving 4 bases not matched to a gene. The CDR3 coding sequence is TGTGCCAGCAGTGAATGGACAGGGGGCGATAACACCGGGGAGCTGTTTTTT. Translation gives CASSEWTGGDNTGELFF.

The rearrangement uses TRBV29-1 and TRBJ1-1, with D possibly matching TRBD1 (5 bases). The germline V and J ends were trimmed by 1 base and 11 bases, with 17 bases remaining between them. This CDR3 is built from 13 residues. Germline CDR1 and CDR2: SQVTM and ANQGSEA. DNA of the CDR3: TGCAGCGTTGAAGGGGGGGACGGTGCCTCGGCTTTCTTT. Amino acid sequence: CSVEGGDGASAFF.